Given below is one T cell receptor (beta chain) in context. The antigen is not known. The same CDR3 arises from other DNA sequences in this sample as well. This entry is derived from a study of CD8+ T cells in alopecia areata. Study as a whole: Those treated were given oral tofacitinib at 5 to 10 mg twice daily. Severity among treated patients was scored by the percentage of scalp area affected.

General study results and limits: For patients receiving tofacitinib, scalp clonality and expanded CD8+ clones among the top 100 significantly decreased. Possibly as an HLA-related effect, TCR sharing across patients appeared less clear than in mice.

Treatment meaning: oral pan-JAK inhibitor, 5-10 mg twice daily. Trimming removed 4 bases from V and 0 bases from J, with 9 bases in between. The CDR3 contains 13 residues. Germline V gene lookup returns CDR1 SQVTM and CDR2 ANQGSEA. Reverse transcribed after extraction, RNA yielded cDNA as the sequencing template. Measured with immunoSEQ multiplex PCR; TCRdb has only the in-frame clones, and not every one. The sample carries some 220,000 clones, more than 45% recorded once. This material consisted of CD4+ T cells sorted from blood, taken at week 4, from a patient treated with tofacitinib. The sequence came from a human donor with alopecia areata. The chain carries TRBV29-1 and TRBJ1-1; no firm D call. CDR3 loop: CSVARLMNTEAFF. The CDR3 DNA reads TGCAGCGTTGCCAGACTCATGAACACTGAAGCTTTCTTT. Filled out from reference TRBV29-1 and TRBJ1-1, the complete variable domain reads SAVISQKPSRDICQRGTSLTIQCQVDSQVTMMFWYRQQPGQSLTLIATANQGSEATYESGFVIDKFPISRPNLTFSTLTVSNMSPEDSSIYLCSVARLMNTEAFFGQGTRLTVV.